A single sample gave rise to the 10 T cell receptor beta chains below, sequenced in a study of control samples from healthy donors and cancer patients. Sequencing was performed with immunoSEQ multiplex PCR; in TCRdb, only in-frame clones are kept and a portion is missing. The table has more than 150,000 clones, 85% to 95% seen once. Specimen: blood. The receptor source for this set is a man between 18 and 29 years old in good health.

The rearrangement uses TRBV5-1 and TRBJ1-1; TRBD1 matches 9 bases. Germline V gives CDR1 SGHRS, CDR2 YFSETQ. The CDR3 consists of 13 residues. Germline trimming cut 0 bases from V and 6 bases from J; bases unmatched to any gene: 0. The CDR3 spells CASSLGQGAEAFF. CDR3 nucleotide sequence: TGCGCCAGCAGCTTGGGACAGGGGGCTGAAGCTTTCTTT.

This chain uses TRBV30 with TRBJ1-5; 7 nucleotides agree with TRBD1. CDR1 GTSNPN and CDR2 SVGIG come from the germline V gene (reference sequence). Unmatched junction bases numbered 7, after V lost 2 bases and J lost 3 bases. The CDR3 spans 15 residues. The chain's CDR3 is CAWSLSGQSNQPQHF. CDR3 in DNA: TGTGCCTGGAGTCTTTCGGGACAGTCCAATCAGCCCCAGCATTTT. The variable domain in full, completed from reference TRBV30 and TRBJ1-5, reads SQTIHQWPATLVQPVGSPLSLECTVEGTSNPNLYWYRQAAGRGLQLLFYSVGIGQISSEVPQNLSASRPQDRQFILSSKKLLLSDSGFYLCAWSLSGQSNQPQHFGDGTRLSIL.

This chain links TRBV6-5 with TRBJ1-6; 9 bases map to TRBD1. This CDR3 spans 14 amino acids. CDR1 is MNHEY, CDR2 SVGAGI, per germline. V lost 6 bases to trimming and J lost 9 bases; unmatched junction nucleotides: 6. DNA for the CDR3: TGTGCCAGCAGGTTGACAGGGGGGGGTTCACCCCTCCACTTT. Translation: CASRLTGGGSPLHF.

The table lists this clone with a count of one. The CDR3 DNA is TGTGCCATCAGTGGATCAACAGGGATCGAAAATTCACCCCTCCACTTT. It codes for CAISGSTGIENSPLHF. This rearrangement joins TRBV10-3 to TRBJ1-6; perhaps TRBD1 as D (6 bases). The CDR3 spans 16 residues. Trimming left V 4 bases short and J 7 bases short, with 17 bases between. Looked up from germline, CDR1 is ENHRY and CDR2 is SYGVKD.

The chain is built from TRBV6-5 and TRBJ2-7; TRBD1 is a possible D gene (5 bases). V lost 5 bases and J 3 bases, leaving 17 bases between the germline ends. Germline assignment: CDR1 MNHEY and CDR2 SVGAGI. The CDR3 length is 15 residues. The CDR3 loop is CASSTPQTVNYEQYF. Written as DNA, the CDR3 is TGTGCCAGCAGTACACCCCAGACAGTAAACTACGAGCAGTACTTC.

V and J are TRBV18 and TRBJ2-3; D is undetermined. This CDR3 region has 13 residues. Germline CDR1 and CDR2: KGHSH and LQKENI. Trimming left V 0 bases short and J 4 bases short, with 5 bases between. This CDR3 reads CASSPPTPDTQYF. CDR3 nucleotides: TGTGCCAGCTCACCACCGACCCCAGATACGCAGTATTTT.

The V call is TRBV4-1, the J call TRBJ2-7; TRBD2 matches at 14 bases. Germline V gene data show CDR1 as MGHRA and CDR2 as YSYEKL. CDR3 length equals 22 residues. V shed 0 bases, J shed 2 bases, and the junction held 18 bases outside the gene matches. For the CDR3, the DNA is TGCGCCAGCAGCCAAGAGGGCTCTGGAGGACTAGCGGGGGGCCAAGATCCCTACGAGCAGTACTTC. As protein: CASSQEGSGGLAGGQDPYEQYF.

The chain recombines TRBV7-2 with TRBJ1-1, with 7 nucleotides matching TRBD1. V was pared by 4 bases and J by 4 bases, with 3 bases of the junction left unmatched. From germline, CDR1 is SGHTA and CDR2 FQGNSA. The CDR3 has 13 residues. CDR3 sequence: CASSSNRGTEAFF. CDR3 nucleotides: TGTGCCAGCAGCTCCAACAGGGGCACTGAAGCTTTCTTT.

This clone was detected only a few times. V is TRBV6-5 and J is TRBJ2-2; TRBD1 might be the D (5 bases). The CDR3 has 15 residues. Trimming took off 5 bases at V and 6 bases at J, with 16 bases between the two ends. CDR1 and CDR2 from the germline V gene are MNHEY and SVGAGI. This chain's CDR3 is CASSTTVKGSGELFF. CDR3 bases: TGTGCCAGCAGTACGACAGTTAAAGGGTCCGGGGAGCTGTTTTTT.

This clone is a singleton in its sample. The chain has TRBV6-4 and TRBJ2-1, with 13 bases matching TRBD2. This CDR3 has 15 residues. CDR1 is MRHNA, CDR2 SNTAGT, per germline. After removal of 2 bases from V and 10 bases from J, the junction contained 5 bases not matched to a gene. CDR3 protein: CASSDTRLAGGEQFF. For the CDR3, the DNA is TGTGCCAGCAGTGACACTAGACTAGCGGGGGGCGAGCAGTTCTTC.